This TCR beta chain was sequenced in a study of blood T cell repertoires in COVID-19. The wider study: Italy, Spain and the United States were the sources of the convalescent and acute COVID-19 samples. Sources were T cells, B-cell-depleted T cells, or PBMCs; the material itself was cDNA or gDNA.

CDR3 length: 15 amino acids. Germline V gene lookup returns CDR1 ENHRY and CDR2 SYGVKD. Trimming took 3 bases from V and 2 from J, leaving 14 bases between them. Authors' methods: Reference gene primer amplification gave nucleated cell count estimates. The table came from immunoSEQ multiplex PCR; TCRdb's copy has only in-frame clones and leaves some out. V and J calls and clone size are copied from that table; D and trimming were computed from the DNA. The top ten hold approximately 30% of the sample, which has about 63,000 clones, roughly 74% seen once. The specimen was peripheral blood. The clonotype comes from a woman older than 75 with acute or convalescent COVID-19. V and J are TRBV10-3 and TRBJ2-7; a possible D gene is TRBD2 (5 bases). CDR3 bases: TGTGCCATCAGTGATCAGAAGCGGCTCGCCTACGAGCAGTACTTC. Protein: CAISDQKRLAYEQYF.